This T cell receptor beta chain stems from a study of metastatic and nonmetastatic thyroid tumors. Background on the study: Peripheral blood and tumor or nodule samples from malignant and benign thyroid patients were compared.

MiXCR re-clonotyped the PCR reads for TCRdb. The sample records 30,000 or so clones, over 25% being singletons. This clone occurred a few times. The antigen is not known. V trimming: 6 bases; J trimming: 5 bases; junction bases outside the gene matches: 17. The CDR3 covers 17 residues. Germline assignment: CDR1 MNHEY and CDR2 SVGAGI. Patients underwent thyroid surgery, and none had received any treatment before it. Findings and caveats of the study: Benign nodules were reported to have significantly lower TCR beta diversity than malignant thyroid tumors, in blood and tumor.

The chain carries TRBV6-5 and TRBJ2-3; 7 positions agree with TRBD2. The clonotype comes from a female donor with papillary thyroid cancer or a benign thyroid nodule (not recorded which). Some clones in this sample may be carry-over from other donors' samples. Sequenced sample: blood. CDR3 bases: TGTGCCAGCAGCTCCGCCGTGCGGGAGAGCCGTGGAGATACGCAGTATTTT. This translates into CASSSAVRESRGDTQYF.